The clone carrying this T cell receptor beta chain was detected only a few times. This specimen belongs to a study of T cells in Graves' hyperthyroidism and ophthalmopathy. Amplification of TCR beta CDR3 regions used RNA as the template. Using the HTBI primer set, a first-round RT-PCR was run on the TCR CDR3. Via MiXCR, TCRdb re-called the multiplex PCR reads, giving one row per CDR3 protein. Counted here are over 300,000 distinct CDR3 sequences, about 15% occurring once; the ten biggest clones make up about 10%. The J segment lost 1 base and the V segment lost 5 bases, leaving 0 bases of the junction unmatched. CDR3 length equals 14 residues. The germline CDR1 and CDR2 sequences are LNHNV and YYDKDF (reference sequence).

The sequence came from a woman aged 60-75 years with Graves' hyperthyroidism. The sample was blood. The J gene is TRBJ2-2, the V gene TRBV15, with 8 bases aligning to TRBD2. The CDR3 region has the DNA TGTGCCACCAGCGGGACTAGGAACACCGGGGAGCTGTTTTTT. This codes for CATSGTRNTGELFF.